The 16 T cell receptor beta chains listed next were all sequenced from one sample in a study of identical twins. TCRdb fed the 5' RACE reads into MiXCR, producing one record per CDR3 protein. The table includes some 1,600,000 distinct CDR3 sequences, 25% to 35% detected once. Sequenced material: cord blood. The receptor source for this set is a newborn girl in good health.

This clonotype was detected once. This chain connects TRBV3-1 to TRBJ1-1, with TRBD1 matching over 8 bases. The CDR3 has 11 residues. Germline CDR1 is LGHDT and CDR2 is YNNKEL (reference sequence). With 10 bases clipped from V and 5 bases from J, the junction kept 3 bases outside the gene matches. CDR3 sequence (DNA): TGTGCCACACGACAGGGGACTGAAGCTTTCTTT. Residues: CATRQGTEAFF. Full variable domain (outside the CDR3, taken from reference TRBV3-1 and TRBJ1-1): DTAVSQTPKYLVTQMGNDKSIKCEQNLGHDTMYWYKQDSKKFLKIMFSYNNKELIINETVPNRFSPKSPDKAHLNLHINSLELGDSAVYFCATRQGTEAFFGQGTRLTVV.

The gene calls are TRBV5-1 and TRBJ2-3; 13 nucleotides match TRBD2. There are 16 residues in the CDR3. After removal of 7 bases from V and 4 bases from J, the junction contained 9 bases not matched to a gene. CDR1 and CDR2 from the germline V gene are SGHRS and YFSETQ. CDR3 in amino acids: CASRLAGGNVADTQYF. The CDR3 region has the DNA TGCGCCAGCCGACTAGCGGGGGGAAATGTTGCAGATACGCAGTATTTT.

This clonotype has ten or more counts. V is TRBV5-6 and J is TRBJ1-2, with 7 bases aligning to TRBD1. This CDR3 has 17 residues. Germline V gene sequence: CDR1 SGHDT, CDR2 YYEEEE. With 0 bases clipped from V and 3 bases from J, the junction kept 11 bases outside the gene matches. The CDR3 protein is CASSLEAGGSNYYGYTF. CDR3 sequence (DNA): TGTGCCAGCAGCTTGGAGGCAGGGGGATCGAATTACTATGGCTACACCTTC.

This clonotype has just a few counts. The CDR3 here is CASSSHGRTLAKNIQYF. In DNA, the CDR3 is TGTGCCAGCAGTTCCCACGGCCGAACCCTAGCCAAAAACATTCAGTACTTC. The chain uses TRBV27 and TRBJ2-4; D not certain. Germline loops: CDR1 MNHEY, CDR2 SMNVEV (reference sequence). The CDR3 has 17 residues. V was trimmed by 4 bases and J by 0 bases, leaving 16 bases between them.

The CDR3 is CAISEGRGLTNEKLFF. The CDR3 nucleotides are TGTGCCATCAGTGAGGGGAGGGGGCTGACTAATGAAAAACTGTTTTTT. The chain uses TRBV10-3 and TRBJ1-4, with 7 bases matching TRBD1. The CDR3 has 16 amino acids. The V gene end was trimmed by 2 bases and the J gene end by 2 bases; junction bases not matched to a gene: 5. Germline CDR1 reads ENHRY; CDR2 reads SYGVKD.

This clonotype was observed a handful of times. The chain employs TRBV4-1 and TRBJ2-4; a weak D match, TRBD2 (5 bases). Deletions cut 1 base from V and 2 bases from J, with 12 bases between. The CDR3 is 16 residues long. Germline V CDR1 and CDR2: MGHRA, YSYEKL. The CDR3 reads CASSQGAIAPKNIQYF. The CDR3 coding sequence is TGCGCCAGCAGCCAAGGAGCCATAGCGCCCAAAAACATTCAGTACTTC.

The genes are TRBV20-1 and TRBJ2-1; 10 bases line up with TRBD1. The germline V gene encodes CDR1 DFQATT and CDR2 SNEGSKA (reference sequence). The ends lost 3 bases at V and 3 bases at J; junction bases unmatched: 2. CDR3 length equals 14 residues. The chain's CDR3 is CSARRTGGYNEQFF. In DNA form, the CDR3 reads TGCAGTGCTAGGAGGACAGGGGGCTACAATGAGCAGTTCTTC.

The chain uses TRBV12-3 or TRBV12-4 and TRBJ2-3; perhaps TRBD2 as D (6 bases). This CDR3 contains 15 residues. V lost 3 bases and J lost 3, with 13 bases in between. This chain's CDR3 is CASSFSAGLTDTQYF. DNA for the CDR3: TGTGCCAGCAGTTTTTCAGCGGGCCTTACAGATACGCAGTATTTT.

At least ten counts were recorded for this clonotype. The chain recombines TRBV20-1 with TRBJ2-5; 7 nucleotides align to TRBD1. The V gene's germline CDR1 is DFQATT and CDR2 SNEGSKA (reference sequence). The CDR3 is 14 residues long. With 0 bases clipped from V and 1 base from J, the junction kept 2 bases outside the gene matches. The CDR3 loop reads CSARDGTAQETQYF. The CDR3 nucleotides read TGCAGTGCTAGAGATGGGACAGCCCAAGAGACCCAGTACTTC.

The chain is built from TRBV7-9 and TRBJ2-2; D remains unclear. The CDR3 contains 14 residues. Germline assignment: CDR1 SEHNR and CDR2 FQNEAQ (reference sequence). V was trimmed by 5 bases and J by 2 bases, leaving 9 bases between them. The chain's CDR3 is CASSPTDNTGELFF. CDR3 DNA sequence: TGTGCCAGCAGCCCGACGGATAACACCGGGGAGCTGTTTTTT.

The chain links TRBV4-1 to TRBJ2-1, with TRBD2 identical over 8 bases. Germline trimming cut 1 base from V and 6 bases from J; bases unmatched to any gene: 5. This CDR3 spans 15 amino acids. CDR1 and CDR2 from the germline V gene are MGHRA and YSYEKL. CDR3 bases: TGCGCCAGCAGCCAAGGTAGCGGGAAGGCCAATGAGCAGTTCTTC. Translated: CASSQGSGKANEQFF.

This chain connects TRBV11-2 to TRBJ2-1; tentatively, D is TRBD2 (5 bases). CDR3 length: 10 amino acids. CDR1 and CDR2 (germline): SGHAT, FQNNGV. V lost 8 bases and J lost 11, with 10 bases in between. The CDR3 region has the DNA TGTGCCAGCGGGAGCCAGCAGCAGTTCTTC. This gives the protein CASGSQQQFF. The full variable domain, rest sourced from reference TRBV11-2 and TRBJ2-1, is EAGVAQSPRYKIIEKRQSVAFWCNPISGHATLYWYQQILGQGPKLLIQFQNNGVVDDSQLPKDRFSAERLKGVDSTLKIQPAKLEDSAVYLCASGSQQQFFGPGTRLTVL.

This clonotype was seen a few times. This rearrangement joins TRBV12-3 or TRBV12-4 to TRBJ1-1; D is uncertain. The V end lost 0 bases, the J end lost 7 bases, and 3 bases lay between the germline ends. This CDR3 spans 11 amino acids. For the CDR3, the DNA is TGTGCCAGCAGTTTAGCCGATGAAGCTTTCTTT. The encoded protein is CASSLADEAFF.

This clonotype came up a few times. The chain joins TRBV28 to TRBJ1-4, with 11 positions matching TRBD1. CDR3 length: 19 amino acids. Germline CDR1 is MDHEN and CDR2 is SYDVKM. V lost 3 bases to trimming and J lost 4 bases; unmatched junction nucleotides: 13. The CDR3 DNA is TGTGCCAGCAGTTTGGCCGGGACAGGGGGGGTTCGGTTTAATGAAAAACTGTTTTTT. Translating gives CASSLAGTGGVRFNEKLFF.

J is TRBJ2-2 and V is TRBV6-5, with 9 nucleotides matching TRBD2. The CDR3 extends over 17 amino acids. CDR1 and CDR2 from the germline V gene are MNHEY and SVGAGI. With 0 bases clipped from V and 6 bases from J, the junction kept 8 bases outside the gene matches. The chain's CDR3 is CASSYSPGLAEPGELFF. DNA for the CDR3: TGTGCCAGCAGTTACTCTCCGGGACTAGCCGAACCCGGGGAGCTGTTTTTT.

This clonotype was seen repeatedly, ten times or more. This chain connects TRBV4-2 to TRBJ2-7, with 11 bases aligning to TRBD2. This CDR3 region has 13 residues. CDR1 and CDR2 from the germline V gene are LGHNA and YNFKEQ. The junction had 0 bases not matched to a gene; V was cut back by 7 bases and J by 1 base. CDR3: CASTSGGSYEQYF. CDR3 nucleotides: TGTGCCAGCACTAGCGGGGGGTCCTACGAGCAGTACTTC.